Shown below are 23 T cell receptor beta chains from a single sample sequenced in a study of cytomegalovirus exposure and HLA in healthy donors. The PCR made use of 60 Vbeta and 13 Jbeta primers. Sequenced by immunoSEQ multiplex PCR; TCRdb stores in-frame clones only, minus some. Of fewer than 150,000 clones listed, around 80% are singletons. Sequences were obtained from PBMCs. The receptors shown here come from a man in his thirties or forties in good health and CMV-seronegative.

The V call is TRBV28, the J call TRBJ1-1; no clear D gene. CDR1 MDHEN and CDR2 SYDVKM come from the germline V gene. CDR3 size: 13 residues. Deletions cut 10 bases from V and 0 bases from J, with 12 bases between. The CDR3 sequence is CAIRRSMNTEAFF. CDR3 coding DNA: TGTGCCATTCGACGGAGCATGAACACTGAAGCTTTCTTT.

For the CDR3, the DNA is TGCAGCGTTGTTGGGAGGAATCCCTACGAGCAGTACTTC. Its protein is CSVVGRNPYEQYF. This chain connects TRBV29-1 to TRBJ2-7; D possibly corresponds to TRBD2 (6 bases). This CDR3 has 13 residues. Germline CDR1 and CDR2: SQVTM and ANQGSEA. V lost 4 bases to trimming and J lost 2 bases, with 12 bases between them.

V is TRBV6-5 and J is TRBJ2-3; TRBD2 aligns across 9 bases. Germline assignment: CDR1 MNHEY and CDR2 SVGAGI. V shed 7 bases and J 8 bases; nucleotides not matched to a gene: 10. The CDR3 loop spans 14 amino acids. The CDR3 loop reads CASISVAGESTQYF. The CDR3, as DNA: TGTGCCAGCATCTCGGTAGCGGGAGAAAGTACGCAGTATTTT.

V gene TRBV7-8 combines with J gene TRBJ2-5, with 7 bases fitting TRBD2. Germline assignment: CDR1 SGHVS and CDR2 FQNEAQ. J lost 5 bases, V lost 5 bases, and 8 bases had no gene match. This CDR3 comprises 14 residues. CDR3 in DNA: TGTGCCAGCAGCCGGACTAGTGAGCGCGAGACCCAGTACTTC. Its protein is CASSRTSERETQYF.

This clone was picked up one time. The rearrangement joins TRBV27 to TRBJ1-5, with 11 bases fitting TRBD1. Germline CDR1 and CDR2: MNHEY and SMNVEV (reference sequence). The ends lost 2 bases at V and 5 bases at J; junction bases unmatched: 8. The CDR3 has 17 residues. For the CDR3, the DNA is TGTGCCAGCAGTTTACTCGCCGGGACAGGGGGAGATCAGCCCCAGCATTTT. This encodes CASSLLAGTGGDQPQHF.

This rearrangement joins TRBV2 to TRBJ1-6; a weak D match, TRBD1 (5 bases). The germline CDR1 and CDR2 sequences are SNHLY and FYNNEI. V lost 1 base to trimming and J lost 7 bases, with 11 bases between them. The CDR3 has 15 amino acids. The CDR3 here is CASSEVAGQNSPLHF. The DNA of the CDR3 is TGTGCCAGCAGTGAAGTGGCAGGGCAGAATTCACCCCTCCACTTT.

This clone was counted a single time. J is TRBJ2-2 and V is TRBV7-2; a weak D match, TRBD1 (6 bases). CDR3 size: 16 residues. Trimming shortened V by 5 bases and J by 1 base, and 14 bases separated the two germline ends. The germline V gene has CDR1 SGHTA and CDR2 FQGNSA. In nucleotides, the CDR3 is TGTGCCAGCAGCCTACAGGGTATTCTGAACACCGGGGAGCTGTTTTTT. Protein: CASSLQGILNTGELFF.

This chain links TRBV5-1 with TRBJ1-6; D might be TRBD1 (5 bases). The CDR3 extends over 15 amino acids. The ends were cut back, 0 bases at V and 4 bases at J, with 8 bases in the middle. In germline, CDR1 is SGHRS, CDR2 YFSETQ. CDR3 residues: CASSLEAGYNSPLHF. The CDR3, as DNA: TGCGCCAGCAGCTTGGAGGCAGGGTATAATTCACCCCTCCACTTT.

This chain joins TRBV11-3 and TRBJ2-7; D is ambiguous. The CDR3 extends over 16 amino acids. V lost 3 bases and J lost 3, with 18 bases in between. Germline CDR1 SGHNT, CDR2 YENEEA. The CDR3 is CASSLRGLMSYYEQYF. The CDR3 region has the DNA TGTGCCAGCAGCTTGCGAGGCCTTATGTCTTACTACGAGCAGTACTTC.

This clone was picked up a small number of times. This chain connects TRBV5-1 to TRBJ2-2; possibly TRBD2 for D (6 bases). The CDR3 consists of 16 residues. The V end lost 3 bases, the J end lost 5 bases, and 17 bases lay between the germline ends. CDR1 and CDR2 (germline): SGHRS, YFSETQ. This CDR3 is CASSSGLRDFTGELFF. The CDR3 DNA is TGCGCCAGCAGCTCAGGCTTGCGGGACTTTACCGGGGAGCTGTTTTTT.

This clone has only one observation. The chain recombines TRBV29-1 with TRBJ1-2, with D perhaps matching TRBD1 (5 bases). Germline V gene data show CDR1 as SQVTM and CDR2 as ANQGSEA. V was cut by 6 bases and J by 4 bases, with 21 bases left in between. This CDR3 spans 15 amino acids. This CDR3 reads CSVHPREQAFYGYTF. CDR3 DNA: TGCAGCGTCCACCCGCGGGAACAGGCGTTCTATGGCTACACCTTC.

On this clone itself: The sample holds other DNA sequences that translate to the same CDR3. The V and J genes are TRBV11-2 and TRBJ1-5; D not certain. This CDR3 region has 13 residues. CDR1 SGHAT and CDR2 FQNNGV come from the germline V gene. V lost 1 base and J 6 bases, leaving 7 bases between the germline ends. The CDR3 bases are TGTGCCAGCAGCTTAGGTCCCGGTCAGCCCCAGCATTTT. Translating gives CASSLGPGQPQHF.

This clone occurred a few times. The V and J genes are TRBV6-6 and TRBJ2-4, with no clear D. The CDR3 length is 14 residues. The V end was cut by 10 bases, the J end by 0 bases, with 13 bases between. Germline V CDR1 and CDR2: MNHNY, SVGAGI (reference sequence). The CDR3 loop is CATDSAIAKNIQYF. CDR3 sequence (DNA): TGTGCCACCGACTCAGCAATAGCCAAAAACATTCAGTACTTC.

The sample holds a few counts of this clone. The chain has TRBV5-4 and TRBJ2-7; no definite D call. V lost 1 base, J lost 1 base, and 9 bases lay in between. Germline CDR1 is SGHNT and CDR2 is YYREEE (reference sequence). This CDR3 spans 14 amino acids. CDR3 in DNA: TGTGCCAGCAGCTTGTCCCCGTTGTCCTACGAGCAGTACTTC. It encodes CASSLSPLSYEQYF.

This clone was detected only a few times. CDR3 sequence (DNA): TGTGCCAGCTCCCAAACCGCGGGTAATGAAAAACTGTTTTTT. Protein product: CASSQTAGNEKLFF. The chain employs TRBV5-4 and TRBJ1-4; D gene uncertain. The length of the CDR3 is 14 residues. With 7 bases removed from V and 4 bases from J, the gap between germline ends came to 14 bases. CDR1 and CDR2 (germline): SGHNT, YYREEE (reference sequence).

This chain joins TRBV29-1 and TRBJ1-1; possible D gene TRBD1, 6 bases. This CDR3 has 14 residues. CDR1 is SQVTM and CDR2 is ANQGSEA in the germline V gene. Trimming cost V 4 bases and J 4 bases, with 16 bases left between them. The CDR3 loop reads CSVVGGRPPTEAFF. Written as DNA, the CDR3 is TGCAGCGTTGTCGGGGGGCGCCCCCCCACTGAAGCTTTCTTT.

The chain carries TRBV28 and TRBJ1-1; D is ambiguous. This CDR3 region has 14 residues. Germline CDR1 reads MDHEN; CDR2 reads SYDVKM. The V gene lost 5 bases and the J gene lost 1 base, with 11 bases spanning the gap. The chain's CDR3 is CASSSPIGNTEAFF. CDR3 DNA sequence: TGTGCCAGCAGTAGTCCCATCGGGAACACTGAAGCTTTCTTT.

CDR3 loop: CASSLGQGVGTDTQYF. CDR3 coding DNA: TGTGCCAGCAGCTTAGGACAGGGTGTCGGCACAGATACGCAGTATTTT. The genes are TRBV7-2 and TRBJ2-3; 7 bases are a match to TRBD1. Germline V gene data show CDR1 as SGHTA and CDR2 as FQGNSA. The CDR3 spans 16 residues. J lost 1 base, V lost 1 base, and 5 bases had no gene match.

The gene calls are TRBV5-1 and TRBJ2-1; TRBD2 matches 9 bases. The CDR3 is made up of 15 amino acids. V shed 3 bases, J shed 1 base, and the junction held 2 bases outside the gene matches. Germline V gene sequence: CDR1 SGHRS, CDR2 YFSETQ. CDR3 sequence reads: CASSSLAGSYNEQFF. The DNA for the CDR3 is TGCGCCAGCAGCTCCCTAGCGGGATCCTACAATGAGCAGTTCTTC.

The rearrangement joins TRBV27 to TRBJ2-2, with TRBD1 matching 7 bases. V lost 5 bases, J lost 6 bases, and 6 bases stayed unmatched. The CDR3 contains 14 residues. CDR1 and CDR2 (germline): MNHEY, SMNVEV (reference sequence). The CDR3 loop reads CASSLTTGSGELFF. DNA for the CDR3: TGTGCCAGCAGTCTAACGACAGGGTCCGGGGAGCTGTTTTTT.

This chain uses TRBV5-6 with TRBJ1-5, with D unresolved. This CDR3 has 15 residues. Germline values: CDR1 SGHDT, CDR2 YYEEEE. The ends were cut back, 0 bases at V and 0 bases at J, with 7 bases in the middle. Here the CDR3 reads CASSLGPGSNQPQHF. CDR3 nucleotides: TGTGCCAGCAGCTTGGGTCCGGGTAGCAATCAGCCCCAGCATTTT.

The V call is TRBV4-1, the J call TRBJ2-3; D might be TRBD2 (5 bases). This CDR3 is 15 amino acids long. Trimming stripped 1 base from V and 6 bases from J, with 14 bases between. The germline gives CDR1 MGHRA, CDR2 YSYEKL. The CDR3 sequence is CASSQGRTVPDTQYF. The CDR3 DNA is TGCGCCAGCAGCCAAGGGCGGACTGTTCCGGATACGCAGTATTTT.

The chain employs TRBV4-2 and TRBJ2-1, with D perhaps TRBD2 (6 bases). The CDR3 runs 16 residues. Between the trimmed V and J ends, which lost 2 bases and 8 bases, there was a span of 19 bases. The V gene's germline CDR1 is LGHNA and CDR2 YNFKEQ. This chain's CDR3 is CASSQSTGLWPDEQFF. The CDR3 region has the DNA TGTGCCAGCAGCCAATCTACGGGACTGTGGCCCGATGAGCAGTTCTTC.